Shown below are 29 T cell receptor beta chains from a single sample sequenced in a study of patients and donors after allogeneic stem cell transplantation. TCRdb re-analysed the RT-PCR reads in MiXCR, keeping a single row per CDR3 protein. This table holds roughly 880,000 distinct CDR3 sequences, under 20% found once. Sequencing used blood, either unsorted or a sorted T cell fraction (not recorded which). These receptors were taken from a human donor who was either an allogeneic HSCT recipient or a stem cell or donor lymphocyte infusion donor (not recorded which). It is not recorded whose cells these are; they may come from a transplant donor.

This clonotype was detected a few times. The chain carries TRBV4-1 and TRBJ2-3; D perhaps matches TRBD1 (6 bases). Germline V gives CDR1 MGHRA, CDR2 YSYEKL. The CDR3 loop spans 14 amino acids. V shed 4 bases and J shed 5 bases, with 13 bases lying between them. The CDR3 protein is CASSLSPGEDTQYF. The CDR3 DNA follows: TGCGCCAGCAGCCTTTCCCCAGGGGAAGATACGCAGTATTTT.

This chain joins TRBV20-1 and TRBJ2-1; TRBD2 agrees at 10 bases. V lost 3 bases and J lost 3; bases outside the gene matches: 2. In germline, CDR1 is DFQATT, CDR2 SNEGSKA (reference sequence). This CDR3 has 14 residues. In DNA, the CDR3 is TGCAGTGCTAGCAGACTAGCGGGCTACAATGAGCAGTTCTTC. Encoded protein: CSASRLAGYNEQFF.

This clonotype has a count of ten or more. This sequence joins TRBV12-3 or TRBV12-4 and TRBJ2-7; D not certain. CDR3 length: 14 amino acids. Deletions cut 3 bases from V and 0 bases from J, with 9 bases between. CDR3 protein: CASSFRSVSYEQYF. CDR3 DNA sequence: TGTGCCAGCAGTTTTAGGAGCGTCTCCTACGAGCAGTACTTC.

This clonotype was seen more than once but under ten times. This chain connects TRBV4-3 to TRBJ1-3; tentatively, D is TRBD1 (5 bases). The CDR3 contains 18 residues. The V end lost 0 bases, the J end lost 0 bases, and 15 bases lay between the germline ends. Looked up from germline, CDR1 is LGHNA and CDR2 is YSLEER. CDR3 protein: CASSQELGQTNSGNTIYF. The CDR3 bases are TGCGCCAGCAGCCAAGAGTTGGGGCAGACAAACTCTGGAAACACCATATATTTT.

This clonotype was found a few times. V is TRBV24-1 and J is TRBJ2-1, with 9 nucleotides matching TRBD2. The CDR3 length is 15 residues. CDR1 and CDR2 (germline): KGHDR, SFDVKD. V was pared by 10 bases and J by 5 bases, with 11 bases of the junction left unmatched. The CDR3 protein is CATDTAGGPHNEQFF. DNA for the CDR3: TGTGCCACTGACACCGCGGGAGGGCCCCACAATGAGCAGTTCTTC.

This clonotype has just a few counts. The V and J genes are TRBV7-6 and TRBJ2-5, with no clear D. The CDR3 length is 15 residues. CDR1 and CDR2 from the germline V gene are SGHVS and FNYEAQ. Trimming left V 5 bases short and J 1 base short, with 14 bases between. The CDR3 region has the DNA TGTGCCAGCAGCCCCTCCCGTCTATCCCAAGAGACCCAGTACTTC. This sequence encodes CASSPSRLSQETQYF. The whole variable domain, remainder taken from reference TRBV7-6 and TRBJ2-5, is GAGVSQSPRYKVTKRGQDVALRCDPISGHVSLYWYRQALGQGPEFLTYFNYEAQQDKSGLPNDRFSAERPEGSISTLTIQRTEQRDSAMYRCASSPSRLSQETQYFGPGTRLLVL.

The V gene is TRBV10-3, the J gene TRBJ2-3; D call uncertain. This CDR3 contains 16 residues. Trimming shortened V by 4 bases and J by 4 bases, and 18 bases separated the two germline ends. From germline, CDR1 is ENHRY and CDR2 SYGVKD. CDR3 protein: CAISGTLSRGADTQYF. CDR3 sequence (DNA): TGTGCCATCAGTGGTACACTTAGCAGAGGAGCAGATACGCAGTATTTT.

The chain links TRBV20-1 to TRBJ2-6; D may be TRBD1 (6 bases). Looked up from germline, CDR1 is DFQATT and CDR2 is SNEGSKA (reference sequence). Trimming took off 2 bases at V and 1 base at J, with 24 bases between the two ends. The CDR3 has 20 residues. CDR3 coding DNA: TGCAGTGCTAGAACCGGACAGTGTCTGAACCGAATTTCTGGGGCCAACGTCCTGACTTTC. This sequence encodes CSARTGQCLNRISGANVLTF.

The chain employs TRBV5-1 and TRBJ2-4; 12 bases fit TRBD2. Germline CDR1 and CDR2: SGHRS and YFSETQ. J was trimmed by 2 bases and V by 1 base; bases with no gene match: 4. CDR3 length: 17 residues. The CDR3 loop is CASSLRTSGETKNIQYF. Here the CDR3 DNA reads TGCGCCAGCAGCTTGAGGACTAGCGGGGAAACCAAAAACATTCAGTACTTC.

In its sample, this clonotype was seen many times. The chain carries TRBV11-2 and TRBJ2-2; D remains unclear. V lost 0 bases and J lost 5, with 13 bases in between. The CDR3 is 16 residues long. The germline V gene has CDR1 SGHAT and CDR2 FQNNGV. CDR3 sequence reads: CASSLDRIRTTGELFF. CDR3 DNA sequence: TGTGCCAGCAGCTTAGATAGGATCAGGACGACCGGGGAGCTGTTTTTT.

This clonotype has a count of ten or more. The rearrangement links TRBV12-3 or TRBV12-4 to TRBJ2-7, with 8 bases lining up with TRBD2. V shed 1 base, J shed 0 bases, and the junction held 5 bases outside the gene matches. The CDR3 extends over 16 amino acids. Here the CDR3 DNA reads TGTGCCAGCAGTTTAGGGACTAGCCGCCGCTCCTACGAGCAGTACTTC. Its protein product is CASSLGTSRRSYEQYF.

The gene calls are TRBV2 and TRBJ1-5, with a weak D call TRBD1 (5 bases). This CDR3 spans 14 amino acids. Germline assignment: CDR1 SNHLY and CDR2 FYNNEI. Deletions cut 4 bases from V and 3 bases from J, with 10 bases between. The CDR3 nucleotides read TGTGCCAGCAGTGCGTCGACAGACAATCAGCCCCAGCATTTT. Residues: CASSASTDNQPQHF.

This clonotype was counted between two and nine times. This sequence joins TRBV20-1 and TRBJ1-1, with a weak D call TRBD1 (6 bases). Germline loops: CDR1 DFQATT, CDR2 SNEGSKA (reference sequence). V was cut by 6 bases and J by 5 bases, with 19 bases left in between. The CDR3 spans 14 residues. CDR3 sequence: CSARTPGARTEAFF. CDR3 nucleotide sequence: TGCAGTGCCCGCACCCCAGGGGCGCGAACTGAAGCTTTCTTT.

As regards this clonotype: This may come from a read error, since a much larger clone is one base off. The genes are TRBV12-3 or TRBV12-4 and TRBJ1-5, with 9 nucleotides matching TRBD1. CDR3 size: 13 residues. The CDR3 DNA reads TGTGACAGCAGTCGGACAGGGGAAAGTCCCCAGCATTTT. It specifies CDSSRTGESPQHF.

V is TRBV7-6 and J is TRBJ2-2, with a tentative D call TRBD1 (5 bases). Germline values: CDR1 SGHVS, CDR2 FNYEAQ. The CDR3 is made up of 14 amino acids. Trimming stripped 3 bases from V and 5 bases from J, with 10 bases between. The CDR3 DNA reads as TGTGCCAGCAGCTTTGACAGTGGAACCGGGGAGCTGTTTTTT. Translation gives CASSFDSGTGELFF. The variable domain in full, with the rest retrieved from reference TRBV7-6 and TRBJ2-2, is GAGVSQSPRYKVTKRGQDVALRCDPISGHVSLYWYRQALGQGPEFLTYFNYEAQQDKSGLPNDRFSAERPEGSISTLTIQRTEQRDSAMYRCASSFDSGTGELFFGEGSRLTVL.

This clonotype was seen ten or more times. The gene calls are TRBV5-1 and TRBJ2-5, with a possible D match to TRBD1 (5 bases). The germline V gene encodes CDR1 SGHRS and CDR2 YFSETQ. Between the trimmed V and J ends, which lost 0 bases and 3 bases, there was a span of 6 bases. CDR3 length: 13 residues. The CDR3 is CASSLVREETQYF. In nucleotides, the CDR3 is TGCGCCAGCAGCTTGGTCAGGGAAGAGACCCAGTACTTC.

The gene calls are TRBV4-1 and TRBJ1-5; D is uncertain. Germline CDR1 reads MGHRA; CDR2 reads YSYEKL. Trimming cost V 3 bases and J 2 bases, with 14 bases left between them. The CDR3 length is 16 residues. The DNA for the CDR3 is TGCGCCAGCAGCCAGGAAGGCGTGGGAGGCAATCAGCCCCAGCATTTT. It encodes CASSQEGVGGNQPQHF.

This clonotype was recorded a few times. CDR3 sequence reads: CASSPTRQGRAEQYF. CDR3 DNA sequence: TGCGCCAGCAGCCCAACGAGACAGGGACGGGCCGAGCAGTACTTC. The rearrangement links TRBV5-1 to TRBJ2-7, with TRBD1 matching 7 bases. From germline, CDR1 is SGHRS and CDR2 YFSETQ. Trimming took 4 bases from V and 6 from J; bases not matched to a gene: 13. This CDR3 contains 15 residues.

The chain couples TRBV4-1 to TRBJ1-1; D uncertain. Trimming removed 4 bases at V and 4 bases at J, with 19 bases between. There are 16 residues in the CDR3. The germline V gene encodes CDR1 MGHRA and CDR2 YSYEKL. The CDR3 loop reads CASSPPYGALGTEAFF. The CDR3 nucleotides are TGCGCCAGCAGCCCCCCTTATGGAGCATTGGGCACTGAAGCTTTCTTT.

The chain couples TRBV20-1 to TRBJ1-1, with 10 bases fitting TRBD1. CDR3 length: 14 amino acids. Germline trimming cut 1 base from V and 5 bases from J; bases unmatched to any gene: 4. Per germline, CDR1 DFQATT and CDR2 SNEGSKA (reference sequence). The CDR3 nucleotides read TGCAGTGCTAGAGCGGGGACAGGGGTTACTGAAGCTTTCTTT. This sequence encodes CSARAGTGVTEAFF.

This clonotype has just a few counts. This chain connects TRBV29-1 to TRBJ2-2; perhaps TRBD2 as D (5 bases). CDR1 and CDR2 from the germline V gene are SQVTM and ANQGSEA. Trimming pared 4 bases from V and 7 bases from J, leaving 10 bases between. This CDR3 has 12 residues. CDR3: CSVVGDIGELFF. In nucleotides, the CDR3 is TGCAGCGTTGTGGGAGATATCGGGGAGCTGTTTTTT.

This clonotype turned up a few times. The chain employs TRBV27 and TRBJ1-2, with D hard to call. V was clipped by 6 bases and J by 12 bases, with 20 bases between them. The CDR3 runs 13 residues. CDR1 is MNHEY and CDR2 is SMNVEV in the germline V gene (reference sequence). Here the CDR3 DNA reads TGTGCCAGCAGCATTGACTCCCGCTCGGGAAACACCTTC. Amino acid sequence: CASSIDSRSGNTF.

This clonotype was seen a handful of times. The chain uses TRBV13 and TRBJ2-5; weak D call: TRBD1 (6 bases). The germline CDR1 and CDR2 sequences are PRHDT and FYEKMQ (reference sequence). The CDR3 runs 16 residues. The V gene lost 3 bases and the J gene lost 0 bases, with 14 bases spanning the gap. The CDR3 protein is CASSLAGAEYQETQYF. CDR3 sequence (DNA): TGTGCCAGCAGCTTGGCAGGGGCCGAGTACCAAGAGACCCAGTACTTC.

This clonotype was seen only a few times. The rearrangement uses TRBV7-8 and TRBJ2-1; D possibly corresponds to TRBD2 (6 bases). CDR3 length: 13 amino acids. Germline-derived CDR1 and CDR2 are SGHVS and FQNEAQ. The V gene lost 7 bases and the J gene lost 4 bases, with 11 bases spanning the gap. DNA for the CDR3: TGTGCCAGCACCGGCGGGACGTACAATGAGCAGTTCTTC. It specifies CASTGGTYNEQFF.

This sequence joins TRBV24-1 and TRBJ2-7; weak D call: TRBD1 (6 bases). Germline-derived CDR1 and CDR2 are KGHDR and SFDVKD. The CDR3 loop spans 13 amino acids. Trimming took off 3 bases at V and 2 bases at J, with 7 bases between the two ends. The CDR3 DNA sequence: TGTGCCACCAGTGATACAGGGACCTACGAGCAGTACTTC. As protein: CATSDTGTYEQYF.

This chain joins TRBV18 and TRBJ2-4; the D gene is possibly TRBD1 (6 bases). V shed 1 base and J shed 0 bases, with 10 bases lying between them. Per germline, CDR1 KGHSH and CDR2 LQKENI. The CDR3 has 16 amino acids. CDR3 nucleotides: TGTGCCAGCTCACCACGGACAGCTCTAGCCAAAAACATTCAGTACTTC. Amino acids: CASSPRTALAKNIQYF.

J is TRBJ1-2 and V is TRBV12-3 or TRBV12-4; the match to TRBD1 covers 10 bases. With V trimmed by 4 bases and J by 1 base, 6 bases remained unmatched. The CDR3 covers 16 residues. CDR3 loop: CASSSPRDRGNYGYTF. CDR3 bases: TGTGCCAGCAGTTCCCCCCGGGACAGGGGTAACTATGGCTACACCTTC.

This clonotype occurred many times. V gene TRBV27 combines with J gene TRBJ2-7; TRBD1 might be the D (5 bases). Deletions cut 3 bases from V and 2 bases from J, with 8 bases between. The germline V gene encodes CDR1 MNHEY and CDR2 SMNVEV (reference sequence). The CDR3 totals 13 residues. The CDR3 region has the DNA TGTGCCAGCAGTTTTGGCAGGGCCTACGAGCAGTACTTC. This gives the protein CASSFGRAYEQYF.

This clonotype has only a few counts. This chain connects TRBV20-1 to TRBJ1-1; 8 positions agree with TRBD1. The CDR3 is made up of 14 amino acids. Germline V gene lookup returns CDR1 DFQATT and CDR2 SNEGSKA (reference sequence). The V and J ends lost 1 base and 6 bases, in that order; junction bases with no gene match: 7. CDR3 region: CSARGTGWIAEAFF. CDR3 bases: TGCAGTGCTAGAGGGACAGGGTGGATAGCTGAAGCTTTCTTT.